The clone carrying this TCR beta chain was detected ten times or more. The antigen is unknown. The entry originates in a study of tumor-infiltrating lymphocytes in primary liver carcinoma. Notes on the study in general: Tumor-adjacent and tumor-blood pairs shared less of their repertoires than tumor region pairs shared. Tumors and blood were compared for top-250-clone fraction, and tumors had the significantly higher value (p = 0.039).

Unsorted bulk tissue (roughly 17-33 mg) underwent RNA and DNA co-extraction. Patients had chronic HBV infection and were treatment-naive. Collection of samples drew on five separate regions of each tumor. The CDR3 consists of 15 residues. V shed 7 bases, J shed 3 bases, and the junction held 11 bases outside the gene matches. Germline V CDR1 and CDR2: MNHEY, SVGEGT. Starting material of roughly 550 ng total RNA yielded TCR beta cDNA via a constant-region primer. Slightly modified ARM-PCR with three nested multiplex PCR rounds yielded TCR beta libraries. A C-beta reverse primer was combined with TRBV1-TRBV30 forward primers in the first two PCR rounds, and each round had around 11 cycles. Each CDR3 protein gets one entry after TCRdb re-called the multiplex PCR reads with MiXCR. The sample carries 20,000 or so distinct CDR3 sequences, approximately 72% recorded once.

This TCR derives from a man aged 35 to 55 with primary liver carcinoma and hepatitis B virus infection. The source material was liver tumor tissue from sampling region 1. Subset meaning: tumor region T1, superior pole. The chain employs TRBV6-2 or TRBV6-3 and TRBJ2-7; 8 nucleotides align to TRBD1. The CDR3 loop is CASTFRQGRNYEQYF. In nucleotides, the CDR3 is TGTGCCAGCACCTTTCGACAGGGGCGAAACTACGAGCAGTACTTC.